What follows are 14 T cell receptor beta chains derived from one specimen sequenced in a study of cytomegalovirus exposure and HLA in healthy donors (dated by TCRdb to about 2017). The library was built by means of the immunoSEQ multiplex PCR assay. The multiplex PCR relied on a mix of 60 forward primers for TCR Vbeta segments and 13 reverse primers for TCR Jbeta segments. In its TCRdb copy, this immuneACCESS table keeps in-frame sequences only and misses some clones. Where compared with another copy, unresolved V genes explain less than half of these, and the others have no known cause. This sample lists roughly 120,000 clones; 65% to 85% were detected once. The biggest ten clones account for under 0.3% of the sample. The sequencing input was PBMCs. These receptors came from a man between 50 and 59 years old in good health and CMV-seronegative.

This chain joins TRBV6-1 and TRBJ1-3, with D unresolved. The germline V gene has CDR1 MNHNS and CDR2 SASEGT. The CDR3 covers 15 residues. V dropped 1 base and J dropped 0 bases, with 7 bases sitting between them. Written as DNA, the CDR3 is TGTGCCAGCAGTGAAGACAGAAACTCTGGAAACACCATATATTTT. Translation: CASSEDRNSGNTIYF.

This chain joins TRBV4-2 and TRBJ2-1, with 7 bases matching TRBD2. The V gene's germline CDR1 is LGHNA and CDR2 YNFKEQ. This CDR3 spans 15 amino acids. J was trimmed by 2 bases and V by 0 bases; bases with no gene match: 1. The CDR3 reads CASSQDSGAYNEQFF. CDR3 DNA sequence: TGTGCCAGCAGCCAAGACAGCGGGGCCTACAATGAGCAGTTCTTC.

This clone was seen more than once but under ten times. This chain joins TRBV15 and TRBJ1-1; weak D call: TRBD1 (5 bases). Trimming stripped 0 bases from V and 4 bases from J, with 6 bases between. Germline values: CDR1 LNHNV, CDR2 YYDKDF (reference sequence). CDR3 length equals 13 residues. For the CDR3, the DNA is TGTGCCACCAGCAGAGATAGGGGCACTGAAGCTTTCTTT. It is translated as CATSRDRGTEAFF. Together with reference TRBV15 and TRBJ1-1, the CDR3 gives the full variable domain: DAMVIQNPRYQVTQFGKPVTLSCSQTLNHNVMYWYQQKSSQAPKLLFHYYDKDFNNEADTPDNFQSRRPNTSFCFLDIRSPGLGDTAMYLCATSRDRGTEAFFGQGTRLTVV.

This clone was detected only once. V is TRBV27 and J is TRBJ2-5; 9 bases are a match to TRBD1. The trim removed 8 bases at V and 6 bases at J, leaving 4 bases unmatched. The CDR3 loop spans 12 amino acids. The V gene's germline CDR1 is MNHEY and CDR2 SMNVEV (reference sequence). DNA of the CDR3: TGTGCCAGCGATGGACAGGGGAAGACCCAGTACTTC. Its protein is CASDGQGKTQYF.

The gene calls are TRBV4-1 and TRBJ2-5; a weak D match, TRBD2 (5 bases). The DNA matches TRBJ2-7 better at its end, which makes the J call doubtful. Germline values: CDR1 MGHRA, CDR2 YSYEKL. This CDR3 region has 15 residues. The CDR3 sequence is CASSQDPSKIYEQYF. The CDR3 bases are TGCGCCAGCAGCCAAGACCCTAGCAAGATCTACGAGCAGTACTTC.

The rearrangement uses TRBV7-8 and TRBJ2-2, with 7 nucleotides matching TRBD1. Germline values: CDR1 SGHVS, CDR2 FQNEAQ. This CDR3 has 15 amino acids. Trimming cost V 5 bases and J 2 bases; bases outside gene matches: 5. Here the CDR3 reads CASSVNRGNTGELFF. CDR3 coding DNA: TGTGCCAGCAGCGTCAACAGGGGTAACACCGGGGAGCTGTTTTTT.

V usage is TRBV7-3 and J usage is TRBJ2-2; tentative D call: TRBD1 (5 bases). This CDR3 has 15 residues. Germline CDR1 SGHTA, CDR2 FQGTGA. The germline V and J ends were trimmed by 4 bases and 4 bases, with 13 bases remaining between them. The CDR3 nucleotides read TGTGCCAGCAGCTCTTTATCCCAGGGCACCGGGGAGCTGTTTTTT. Translating it yields CASSSLSQGTGELFF.

The chain is built from TRBV4-2 and TRBJ2-7, with TRBD2 matching 10 bases. The germline gives CDR1 LGHNA, CDR2 YNFKEQ. V was pared by 2 bases and J by 1 base, with 5 bases of the junction left unmatched. The CDR3 is made up of 16 amino acids. The CDR3 sequence is CASSQPSAGGSYEQYF. The DNA of the CDR3 is TGTGCCAGCAGCCAACCCTCAGCGGGAGGGTCCTACGAGCAGTACTTC.

The gene calls are TRBV28 and TRBJ1-1; perhaps TRBD1 as D (5 bases). The V end was cut by 5 bases, the J end by 11 bases, with 12 bases between. The CDR3 contains 11 residues. CDR1 and CDR2 (germline): MDHEN, SYDVKM. The CDR3 nucleotides read TGTGCCAGCAGTCAACAGGTCGGGGCTTTCTTT. Amino acid sequence: CASSQQVGAFF.

The chain combines TRBV4-1 with TRBJ2-3, with unresolved D. The germline CDR1 and CDR2 sequences are MGHRA and YSYEKL. V gave up 8 bases and J gave up 6 bases, with 9 bases separating them. The CDR3 has 11 residues. The CDR3 bases are TGCGCCAGCGCGGCAGTTGATACGCAGTATTTT. It encodes CASAAVDTQYF.

The V call is TRBV5-1, the J call TRBJ2-5; D is ambiguous. V lost 1 base and J lost 3, with 7 bases in between. From germline, CDR1 is SGHRS and CDR2 YFSETQ. The CDR3 length is 13 residues. CDR3 nucleotides: TGCGCCAGCAGCTTGCCAGGTGAAGAGACCCAGTACTTC. This codes for CASSLPGEETQYF. Supplemented by reference TRBV5-1 and TRBJ2-5, the full variable domain reads KAGVTQTPRYLIKTRGQQVTLSCSPISGHRSVSWYQQTPGQGLQFLFEYFSETQRNKGNFPGRFSGRQFSNSRSEMNVSTLELGDSALYLCASSLPGEETQYFGPGTRLLVL.

The chain joins TRBV7-8 to TRBJ2-7; weak D call: TRBD1 (5 bases). The CDR3 length is 14 residues. The V and J ends lost 4 bases and 0 bases respectively, with 10 bases between them. Germline loops: CDR1 SGHVS, CDR2 FQNEAQ. The CDR3 nucleotides are TGTGCCAGCAGCTCCAGGGTTAGCTCCTACGAGCAGTACTTC. Protein: CASSSRVSSYEQYF.

The genes are TRBV9 and TRBJ2-1; 8 nucleotides line up with TRBD2. The germline V gene has CDR1 SGDLS and CDR2 YYNGEE. This CDR3 has 14 amino acids. J lost 4 bases, V lost 2 bases, and 2 bases had no gene match. The CDR3, as DNA: TGTGCCAGCAGCGTCGGGGGGGGGTACAATGAGCAGTTCTTC. Residues: CASSVGGGYNEQFF.

The V gene is TRBV5-4, the J gene TRBJ2-6; 9 bases align to TRBD1. The CDR3 contains 17 residues. With 4 bases clipped from V and 4 bases from J, the junction kept 9 bases outside the gene matches. Germline-derived CDR1 and CDR2 are SGHNT and YYREEE (reference sequence). The CDR3 loop is CASSGGTGPSGANVLTF. The CDR3 bases are TGTGCCAGCAGCGGGGGGACAGGGCCCTCGGGGGCCAACGTCCTGACTTTC.